This T cell receptor (beta chain) was obtained from a study of blood T cell repertoires in COVID-19. Study details: Researchers got acute and convalescent COVID-19 samples from the United States, Italy and Spain. PBMCs, B-cell-depleted T cells, or T cells provided the cDNA or gDNA that made up the material.

The data were produced by immunoSEQ multiplex PCR, yet TCRdb's version contains in-frame clones alone and is incomplete. The data contain about 380,000 clones, around nine tenths of them singletons. Trimming cost V 6 bases and J 0 bases, with 11 bases left between them. From germline, CDR1 is SEHNR and CDR2 FQNEAQ (reference sequence). This CDR3 has 14 residues. Individuals aged roughly 18 to 100 years were recruited from fewer than 25 US areas. The TCR comes from a woman aged 18-29 years who had recovered from COVID-19. The sample consisted of PBMCs or T cells enriched from blood (not recorded which). This sequence joins TRBV7-9 and TRBJ1-1; D uncertain. The CDR3 protein is CASRSSTVNTEAFF. In nucleotides, the CDR3 is TGTGCCAGCAGGTCCTCCACGGTGAACACTGAAGCTTTCTTT.